This TCR beta chain was sequenced during a study of blood T cell repertoires in COVID-19. About the research overall: Samples representing acute and convalescent COVID-19 were sourced from the United States, Italy and Spain.

Authors' data handling: Nucleated cell number was recorded as an estimate derived from reference gene primer amplification. Clones were read by immunoSEQ multiplex PCR, and TCRdb kept only the in-frame ones, dropping some. V and J calls and clone size are given by that table; D and trimming were obtained from the DNA. The repertoire holds 200,000 to 250,000 clones, around nine tenths seen once, with approximately 6.2% in the top ten. V was pared by 8 bases and J by 2 bases, with 13 bases between. CDR3 length: 14 amino acids. Germline lookup yields CDR1 MNHEY and CDR2 SVGAGI. The sample taken for sequencing was peripheral blood. The rearrangement links TRBV6-5 to TRBJ1-5; possible D gene TRBD1, 5 bases. The clonotype comes from a man in his 60s who had recovered from COVID-19. This CDR3 is CASGQGRGNQPQHF. The CDR3 bases are TGTGCCAGCGGGCAGGGTAGGGGCAATCAGCCCCAGCATTTT.